The sample holds many counts of the clone carrying this T cell receptor (beta chain). The data stem from a study of blood T cell repertoires in COVID-19. Generated by immunoSEQ multiplex PCR, the TCRdb table keeps only in-frame clones and is missing some. The repertoire has approximately 260,000 clones, approximately 79% of them found once; the top ten carry about 4%. V lost 5 bases and J 7 bases, leaving 24 bases between the germline ends. Germline V CDR1 and CDR2: SGHRS, YFSETQ. The length of the CDR3 is 17 residues. The chain combines TRBV5-1 with TRBJ2-2, with D possibly being TRBD1 (7 bases). Sequenced input: peripheral blood. This TCR was recovered from a woman aged 40 to 50 with active or convalescent COVID-19. The CDR3 DNA reads TGCGCCAGCAGGAGGGAACAGGGGAGGATCCAGAACGGGGAGCTGTTTTTT. It codes for CASRREQGRIQNGELFF.